Listed below are T cell receptor beta chains from one sample, sequenced in a study of graft-versus-host responses after intestinal transplantation. Some clones are missing from TCRdb's copy, which holds only in-frame ones; the method was immunoSEQ multiplex PCR. This table has roughly 17,000 clones, about two fifths appearing once. The sequencing here drew on alloreactive CD8+ T cells from a mixed lymphocyte reaction culture, taken before intestinal transplant. The receptors were sampled from a human patient who received an intestinal transplant. CDR3s leave out the opening cysteine and the closing phenylalanine or tryptophan. D genes are given only for firm matches.

v_call: TRBV2
d_call: TRBD2
j_call: TRBJ2-2
cdr3_aa: ASSETLAGGANTGELF

v_call: TRBV11-3
d_call: TRBD2
j_call: TRBJ2-7
cdr3_aa: ASSLAPGGIYEQY

v_call: TRBV2
d_call: TRBD1
j_call: TRBJ2-7
cdr3_aa: ASSLNRDRGLYEQY

v_call: TRBV6-1
d_call: -
j_call: TRBJ2-5
cdr3_aa: AISEGWIRGEGKETQY

v_call: TRBV6-4
d_call: -
j_call: TRBJ1-2
cdr3_aa: ASSDSTRDHGYT

v_call: TRBV27
d_call: -
j_call: TRBJ1-5
cdr3_aa: ASRTGRRGYQPQH

v_call: TRBV30
d_call: -
j_call: TRBJ2-7
cdr3_aa: AWSEGGEQY

v_call: TRBV6-4
d_call: -
j_call: TRBJ2-2
cdr3_aa: ASSDSSTGELF

v_call: TRBV25-1
d_call: TRBD1
j_call: TRBJ1-6
cdr3_aa: ASSRYRTGFYNSPLH

v_call: TRBV4-1
d_call: TRBD2
j_call: TRBJ2-3
cdr3_aa: ASSQALPGLAGVVADTQY

v_call: TRBV27
d_call: -
j_call: TRBJ1-1
cdr3_aa: ARDPGTSRTEAF

v_call: TRBV9
d_call: TRBD2
j_call: TRBJ2-7
cdr3_aa: ARSSAWGGGPSSEQY

v_call: TRBV11-3
d_call: -
j_call: TRBJ2-3
cdr3_aa: ASSFAGADTQY

v_call: TRBV27
d_call: -
j_call: TRBJ2-1
cdr3_aa: ASSLYAPYNEQF

v_call: TRBV9
d_call: -
j_call: TRBJ2-3
cdr3_aa: ASSALLSTDTQY

v_call: TRBV28
d_call: TRBD2
j_call: TRBJ2-3
cdr3_aa: ASSFIPAGVSTDTQY

v_call: TRBV7-9
d_call: TRBD1
j_call: TRBJ2-1
cdr3_aa: ASSGRDRGYNEQF

v_call: TRBV2
d_call: TRBD1
j_call: TRBJ2-1
cdr3_aa: ASSPIPGQGPYNEQF

v_call: TRBV9
d_call: TRBD2
j_call: TRBJ2-2
cdr3_aa: ASSLGTTNTGELF

v_call: TRBV7-9
d_call: -
j_call: TRBJ1-3
cdr3_aa: ASSLMGGSGNTIY

v_call: TRBV27
d_call: -
j_call: TRBJ2-7
cdr3_aa: ASSSLLNSYEQY

v_call: TRBV2
d_call: -
j_call: TRBJ1-2
cdr3_aa: ASGSSTAANYGYT

v_call: TRBV9
d_call: TRBD2
j_call: TRBJ2-1
cdr3_aa: ASSVAGGEYNEQF

v_call: TRBV2
d_call: -
j_call: TRBJ1-2
cdr3_aa: ARPGSTNYGYT

v_call: TRBV28
d_call: -
j_call: TRBJ1-5
cdr3_aa: ASSLLGFAADLSNQPQH

v_call: TRBV7-9
d_call: TRBD1
j_call: TRBJ1-1
cdr3_aa: ASRGQWDTEAF

v_call: TRBV7-8
d_call: -
j_call: TRBJ1-3
cdr3_aa: ASSLVTLPGNTIY

v_call: TRBV2
d_call: -
j_call: TRBJ2-6
cdr3_aa: ASTTNFDSLPGANVLT

v_call: TRBV5-1
d_call: TRBD1
j_call: TRBJ2-3
cdr3_aa: ASSRQGLHTQY

v_call: TRBV5-6
d_call: -
j_call: TRBJ1-2
cdr3_aa: ASKSGNSRKIYGYT

v_call: TRBV19
d_call: -
j_call: TRBJ1-1
cdr3_aa: ASSIGRSNTEAF

v_call: TRBV5-1
d_call: TRBD1
j_call: TRBJ2-7
cdr3_aa: ASRRSTGRHEQY

v_call: TRBV29-1
d_call: -
j_call: TRBJ1-3
cdr3_aa: SVEGPTHLGNTIY

v_call: TRBV6-1
d_call: -
j_call: TRBJ2-1
cdr3_aa: ASSDVGLPGDEQF

v_call: TRBV4-1
d_call: TRBD1
j_call: TRBJ1-2
cdr3_aa: ASSQDRTGRNGYT

v_call: TRBV27
d_call: -
j_call: TRBJ2-7
cdr3_aa: ASSFWGPWGGEQY

v_call: TRBV6-5
d_call: -
j_call: TRBJ1-2
cdr3_aa: ASSEYKSNYGYT

v_call: TRBV4-1
d_call: -
j_call: TRBJ1-6
cdr3_aa: ASSRQSFGNNSPLH

v_call: TRBV6-5
d_call: TRBD2
j_call: TRBJ2-5
cdr3_aa: ASNYEREGSKVQY

v_call: TRBV5-1
d_call: TRBD1
j_call: TRBJ2-7
cdr3_aa: ASTGTDTYEQY

v_call: TRBV29-1
d_call: TRBD2
j_call: TRBJ2-2
cdr3_aa: SVLAGPLTGELF

v_call: TRBV28
d_call: TRBD1
j_call: TRBJ1-2
cdr3_aa: ASSAATGVIRGYT

v_call: TRBV5-4
d_call: -
j_call: TRBJ2-7
cdr3_aa: ASSLGTYEQY

v_call: TRBV27
d_call: -
j_call: TRBJ1-1
cdr3_aa: ASSYAMNTEAF